This is a list of T cell receptor beta chains from one sample in a study of blood T cell repertoires in COVID-19. TCRdb's table, derived via immunoSEQ multiplex PCR, lists solely in-frame clones and lacks some. The sample lists 180,000 or so clones, 84% occurring once. The material sequenced was PBMCs or T cells enriched from blood (not recorded which). The receptor set was obtained from a man aged 40-49 years who had recovered from COVID-19. Each CDR3 is given with its conserved first and last residue. The order of the fields is D gene, J gene, clone size, V gene, CDR3 protein, CDR3 DNA. D genes are given only for firm matches. Size values are once, few and many counts, or a class for expanded clones, and some rows have none.

D: TRBD2; J: TRBJ2-3; size: -; V: TRBV4-1; CDR3: CASSHPSGGASDTQYF; DNA: TGCGCCAGCAGCCATCCTAGCGGGGGGGCCAGTGATACGCAGTATTTT
D: TRBD1; J: TRBJ2-7; size: -; V: TRBV6-6; CDR3: CASSRDRVDNEQYF; DNA: TGTGCCAGCAGTCGTGACAGGGTAGATAACGAGCAGTACTTC
D: TRBD1; J: TRBJ1-2; size: -; V: TRBV29-1; CDR3: CSVSAGGSNYGYTF; DNA: TGCAGCGTTTCAGCAGGGGGGTCTAACTATGGCTACACCTTC
D: TRBD1; J: TRBJ2-5; size: -; V: TRBV5-5; CDR3: CASRPQTGGQQETQYF; DNA: TGTGCCAGCAGACCGCAGACAGGGGGCCAACAAGAGACCCAGTACTTC
D: TRBD1; J: TRBJ1-1; size: -; V: TRBV13; CDR3: CASSLRTGAAHTEAFF; DNA: TGTGCCAGCAGCCTCCGGACAGGGGCCGCCCACACTGAAGCTTTCTTT
D: TRBD1; J: TRBJ1-1; size: -; V: TRBV9; CDR3: CASSVGTGGSTEAFF; DNA: TGTGCCAGCAGCGTAGGAACAGGGGGCAGTACTGAAGCTTTCTTT
D: -; J: TRBJ1-3; size: -; V: TRBV9; CDR3: CASSVGSPGIGNTIYF; DNA: TGTGCCAGCAGCGTGGGAAGCCCCGGGATTGGAAACACCATATATTTT
D: -; J: TRBJ1-1; size: once; V: TRBV9; CDR3: CASSVAMNTEAFF; DNA: TGTGCCAGCAGCGTAGCAATGAACACTGAAGCTTTCTTT
D: -; J: TRBJ1-4; size: -; V: TRBV19; CDR3: CASSPSPPGVREKLFF; DNA: TGTGCCAGTAGTCCAAGTCCCCCAGGGGTTCGAGAAAAACTGTTTTTT
D: TRBD2; J: TRBJ2-2; size: -; V: TRBV4-1; CDR3: CASSQASGGHTGELFF; DNA: TGCGCCAGCAGCCAAGCCAGCGGGGGGCACACCGGGGAGCTGTTTTTT
D: -; J: TRBJ1-1; size: -; V: TRBV4-1; CDR3: CASSQDTDNRDGEAFF; DNA: TGCGCCAGCAGCCAAGATACGGACAACAGAGACGGTGAAGCTTTCTTT
D: -; J: TRBJ2-1; size: once; V: TRBV5-1; CDR3: CASGSGIAYNEQFF; DNA: TGCGCCAGCGGGTCGGGGATAGCCTACAATGAGCAGTTCTTC
D: -; J: TRBJ1-2; size: -; V: TRBV19; CDR3: CASSPHAIPNYGYTF; DNA: TGTGCCAGTAGTCCCCACGCTATACCTAACTATGGCTACACCTTC
D: -; J: TRBJ1-5; size: -; V: TRBV5-1; CDR3: CASSWGDLTRIEPQHF; DNA: TGCGCCAGCAGCTGGGGGGACTTAACCCGAATCGAGCCCCAGCATTTT
D: TRBD2; J: TRBJ2-4; size: -; V: TRBV7-9; CDR3: CASSNQPGLAGGVAKNIQYF; DNA: TGTGCCAGCAGCAACCAGCCGGGACTAGCGGGGGGAGTAGCCAAAAACATTCAGTACTTC
D: -; J: TRBJ1-3; size: -; V: TRBV6-5; CDR3: CASSYYVGRQSTIYF; DNA: TGTGCCAGCAGTTACTATGTGGGCCGACAGTCCACCATATATTTT
D: TRBD1; J: TRBJ1-2; size: once; V: TRBV6-5; CDR3: CASKSGQGNYGYTF; DNA: TGTGCCAGCAAATCCGGACAGGGAAACTATGGCTACACCTTC
D: -; J: TRBJ2-2; size: -; V: TRBV6-5; CDR3: CASSTTANTGELFF; DNA: TGTGCCAGCAGTACGACAGCGAACACCGGGGAGCTGTTTTTT
D: -; J: TRBJ1-6; size: -; V: TRBV19; CDR3: CASTEGLQRSPLHF; DNA: TGTGCCAGTACTGAGGGTTTGCAGAGATCACCCCTCCACTTT
D: TRBD1; J: TRBJ2-3; size: -; V: TRBV4-1; CDR3: CASSPQGADITDTQYF; DNA: TGCGCCAGCAGCCCACAGGGGGCTGATATCACAGATACGCAGTATTTT
D: -; J: TRBJ1-2; size: -; V: TRBV2; CDR3: CASSADSNYGYTF; DNA: TGTGCCAGCAGTGCCGACAGTAACTATGGCTACACCTTC
D: -; J: TRBJ1-1; size: -; V: TRBV12-3/TRBV12-4; CDR3: CASSYGGLGAFF; DNA: TGTGCCAGCAGCTACGGCGGTCTCGGAGCTTTCTTT
D: -; J: TRBJ2-7; size: many; V: TRBV4-2; CDR3: CASSQVGEGSREQYF; DNA: TGTGCCAGCAGCCAAGTAGGTGAGGGATCACGCGAGCAGTACTTC
D: -; J: TRBJ1-2; size: -; V: TRBV5-1; CDR3: CASSLTAGEHINYGYTF; DNA: TGCGCCAGCAGCTTGACGGCGGGGGAACACATCAACTATGGCTACACCTTC
D: -; J: TRBJ1-5; size: -; V: TRBV5-1; CDR3: CASSLDDFGPQHF; DNA: TGCGCCAGCAGCTTGGATGATTTCGGGCCCCAGCATTTT
D: TRBD1; J: TRBJ2-5; size: few; V: TRBV15; CDR3: CATSQGVEETQYF; DNA: TGTGCCACCAGCCAGGGGGTGGAGGAGACCCAGTACTTC
D: TRBD1; J: TRBJ1-1; size: once; V: TRBV5-4; CDR3: CASSLEPQGAEGTEAFF; DNA: TGTGCCAGCAGCTTAGAGCCCCAGGGGGCGGAGGGCACTGAAGCTTTCTTT
D: TRBD1; J: TRBJ2-5; size: -; V: TRBV6-2/TRBV6-3; CDR3: CASSYSGQASQSAQYF; DNA: TGTGCCAGCAGTTACTCGGGACAGGCATCCCAATCGGCCCAGTACTTC
D: TRBD2; J: TRBJ2-1; size: once; V: TRBV10-3; CDR3: CAITGLAGGPYNEQFF; DNA: TGTGCCATCACCGGACTAGCGGGGGGGCCCTACAATGAGCAGTTCTTC
D: TRBD2; J: TRBJ2-7; size: -; V: TRBV28; CDR3: CASRHYIAGDYEQYF; DNA: TGTGCCAGCCGACATTACATAGCGGGGGACTACGAGCAGTACTTC
D: -; J: TRBJ1-6; size: few; V: TRBV11-2; CDR3: CASSLVEGNSPLHF; DNA: TGTGCCAGCAGCTTAGTTGAGGGTAATTCACCCCTCCACTTT
D: -; J: TRBJ1-1; size: -; V: TRBV27; CDR3: CASSLRGAQFGTQAFF; DNA: TGTGCCAGCAGTTTACGGGGGGCGCAGTTTGGAACTCAGGCTTTCTTT
D: TRBD1; J: TRBJ1-2; size: once; V: TRBV5-1; CDR3: CASSSRDRGIPYGYTF; DNA: TGCGCCAGCAGCTCGCGGGACAGGGGAATCCCTTATGGCTACACCTTC
D: TRBD1; J: TRBJ1-2; size: -; V: TRBV7-9; CDR3: CASSLADRGLGYTF; DNA: TGTGCCAGCAGCTTAGCGGACAGGGGGCTTGGCTACACCTTC
D: -; J: TRBJ1-2; size: -; V: TRBV7-2; CDR3: CASSRPTGLGYTF; DNA: TGTGCCAGCAGCCGACCCACAGGGCTGGGCTACACCTTC
D: -; J: TRBJ2-2; size: -; V: TRBV5-1; CDR3: CASTHETRNTGELFF; DNA: TGCGCCAGCACACATGAAACACGGAACACCGGGGAGCTGTTTTTT
D: -; J: TRBJ1-1; size: -; V: TRBV29-1; CDR3: CSVAPGAEAFF; DNA: TGCAGCGTCGCCCCCGGGGCTGAAGCTTTCTTT
D: TRBD1; J: TRBJ1-1; size: -; V: TRBV4-2; CDR3: CASRLHDREYTEAFF; DNA: TGTGCCAGCAGGCTACATGACAGGGAATACACTGAAGCTTTCTTT
D: -; J: TRBJ2-1; size: few; V: TRBV19; CDR3: CASSISRGPYNEQFF; DNA: TGTGCCAGTAGTATATCCAGGGGACCCTACAATGAGCAGTTCTTC
D: TRBD1; J: TRBJ1-1; size: -; V: TRBV5-1; CDR3: CASSDLGTANEAFF; DNA: TGCGCCAGCAGCGATCTGGGGACAGCCAATGAAGCTTTCTTT
D: -; J: TRBJ1-3; size: -; V: TRBV9; CDR3: CASSSRLESSGNTIYF; DNA: TGTGCCAGCAGCTCACGGTTGGAGAGCTCTGGAAACACCATATATTTT
D: TRBD1; J: TRBJ1-1; size: few; V: TRBV6-6; CDR3: CASSQRQGKSFDHPEAFF; DNA: TGTGCCAGCAGTCAAAGACAGGGTAAGAGTTTCGATCATCCTGAAGCTTTCTTT
D: -; J: TRBJ2-1; size: -; V: TRBV5-1; CDR3: CASCRNPGVAYNEQFF; DNA: TGCGCCAGCTGTAGGAACCCAGGGGTCGCCTACAATGAGCAGTTCTTC
D: TRBD1; J: TRBJ1-6; size: -; V: TRBV6-5; CDR3: CASSYLSVRTGSLHF; DNA: TGTGCCAGCAGTTATCTTTCCGTACGGACAGGTTCCCTCCACTTT
D: TRBD1; J: TRBJ1-6; size: -; V: TRBV4-2; CDR3: CASSQDGAGGNSPLHF; DNA: TGTGCCAGCAGCCAAGACGGAGCAGGGGGCAATTCACCCCTCCACTTT
D: TRBD1; J: TRBJ1-2; size: -; V: TRBV7-9; CDR3: CASSLVNDRDYGYTF; DNA: TGTGCCAGCAGCTTAGTTAACGACAGGGACTATGGCTACACCTTC
D: -; J: TRBJ2-2; size: -; V: TRBV19; CDR3: CASNNGGSGYAGELFF; DNA: TGTGCCAGTAATAATGGGGGGAGCGGGTACGCCGGGGAGCTGTTTTTT
D: -; J: TRBJ2-5; size: -; V: TRBV7-9; CDR3: CASSLSGTGGGTQYF; DNA: TGTGCCAGCAGCTTATCGGGGACAGGCGGGGGGACCCAGTACTTC
D: TRBD1; J: TRBJ1-3; size: -; V: TRBV18; CDR3: CASSPIGTGLSGNTIYF; DNA: TGTGCCAGCTCACCGATCGGGACAGGTTTGAGTGGAAACACCATATATTTT
D: -; J: TRBJ1-5; size: -; V: TRBV7-2; CDR3: CASSLPGLTQPQHF; DNA: TGTGCCAGCAGCCTACCAGGGTTGACTCAGCCCCAGCATTTT
D: TRBD1; J: TRBJ1-4; size: few; V: TRBV5-6; CDR3: CASSLTGTLSKRGSEKLFF; DNA: TGTGCCAGCAGCCTGACAGGGACTCTCTCGAAACGGGGGAGTGAAAAACTGTTTTTT
D: -; J: TRBJ2-2; size: -; V: TRBV27; CDR3: CASQDGVNTGELFF; DNA: TGTGCCAGCCAAGACGGAGTAAACACCGGGGAGCTGTTTTTT
D: TRBD2; J: TRBJ2-1; size: -; V: TRBV5-1; CDR3: CASSPNPALAGMYNEQFF; DNA: TGCGCCAGCAGCCCGAATCCTGCACTAGCGGGGATGTACAATGAGCAGTTCTTC
D: -; J: TRBJ2-1; size: -; V: TRBV24-1; CDR3: CATSDPSMDSIYNEQFF; DNA: TGTGCCACCAGTGACCCAAGTATGGACAGCATCTACAATGAGCAGTTCTTC
D: -; J: TRBJ1-2; size: -; V: TRBV7-8; CDR3: CASSPGGVNYGYTF; DNA: TGTGCCAGCAGCCCGGGAGGAGTTAACTATGGCTACACCTTC
D: TRBD2; J: TRBJ2-1; size: once; V: TRBV2; CDR3: CASRSGGYNEQFF; DNA: TGTGCCAGCAGGAGCGGGGGGTACAATGAGCAGTTCTTC
D: -; J: TRBJ1-2; size: -; V: TRBV5-1; CDR3: CASSLEIPLFYGYTF; DNA: TGCGCCAGCAGCTTGGAGATCCCGCTATTCTATGGCTACACCTTC